This entry features one T cell receptor (beta chain) sequence. Its antigen is as yet unknown. The germline gives CDR1 DFQATT, CDR2 SNEGSKA (reference sequence). V was clipped by 3 bases and J by 4 bases, with 18 bases between them. The CDR3 length is 15 residues. The sample belongs to a study of T cell responses to AZD1222 COVID-19 vaccine. The study, taken as a whole, reports: Clonal diversity was possibly underestimated; the donors were predominantly white British and more often female. As reported, nearly half of all spike-specific TCRs target variant regions that are unmutated.

Researchers grouped second doses given at about 4 or about 12 weeks into one pool. Produced via immunoSEQ multiplex PCR; TCRdb's table is partial and in-frame only. The data contain over 150,000 clones, roughly nine tenths of them seen just once; the ten biggest clones take up under 4%. The TCR was taken from an adult who received the AZD1222 COVID-19 vaccine. J is TRBJ1-2 and V is TRBV20-1, with a possible D match to TRBD1 (5 bases). The starting material was peripheral blood, obtained 28 days after the second AZD1222 dose. The CDR3 sequence: CSASPHRQGGYGYTF. The CDR3 bases are TGCAGTGCTAGTCCCCACCGGCAGGGAGGCTATGGCTACACCTTC.